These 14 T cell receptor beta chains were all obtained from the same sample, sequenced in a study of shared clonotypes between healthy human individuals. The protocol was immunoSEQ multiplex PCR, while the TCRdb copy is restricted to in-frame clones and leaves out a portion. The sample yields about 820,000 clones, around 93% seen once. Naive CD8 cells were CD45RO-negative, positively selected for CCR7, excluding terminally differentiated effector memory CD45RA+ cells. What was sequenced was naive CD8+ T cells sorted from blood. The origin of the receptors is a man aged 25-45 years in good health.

The CDR3 DNA reads TGTGCCAGCAGCCGGAGTAATTGGACTAGCGGGAGTGGAAAGACCCAGTACTTC. Protein product: CASSRSNWTSGSGKTQYF. The rearrangement uses TRBV27 and TRBJ2-5, with 13 bases aligning to TRBD2. This CDR3 has 18 amino acids. Germline V gene lookup returns CDR1 MNHEY and CDR2 SMNVEV (reference sequence). Losses at the gene ends were 6 bases for V and 6 bases for J; bases not matched to a gene: 16.

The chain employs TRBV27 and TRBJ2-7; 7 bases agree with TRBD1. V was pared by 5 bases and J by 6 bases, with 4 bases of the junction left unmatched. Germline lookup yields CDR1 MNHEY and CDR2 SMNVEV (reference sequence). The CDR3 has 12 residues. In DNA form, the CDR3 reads TGTGCCAGCAGTCCGACAGGGTTCGAGCAGTACTTC. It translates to CASSPTGFEQYF.

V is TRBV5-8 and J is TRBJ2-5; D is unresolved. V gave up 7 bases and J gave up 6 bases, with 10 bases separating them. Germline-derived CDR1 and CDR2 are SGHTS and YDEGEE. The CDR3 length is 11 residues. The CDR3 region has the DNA TGTGCCAGCTCAGCTACAAAGACCCAGTACTTC. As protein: CASSATKTQYF. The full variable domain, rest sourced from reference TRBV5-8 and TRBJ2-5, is EAGVTQSPTHLIKTRGQQATLRCSPISGHTSVYWYQQALGLGLQFLLWYDEGEERNRGNFPPRFSGRQFPNYSSELNVNALELEDSALYLCASSATKTQYFGPGTRLLVL.

The CDR3 nucleotides read TGCGCCAGCAGCTACGGACAGGGTGGGGGATCCTACGAGCAGTACTTC. Translation: CASSYGQGGGSYEQYF. V gene TRBV5-1 combines with J gene TRBJ2-7; TRBD1 matches at 8 bases. V lost 3 bases, J lost 1 base, and 9 bases stayed unmatched. CDR1 and CDR2 from the germline V gene are SGHRS and YFSETQ. This CDR3 has 16 amino acids.

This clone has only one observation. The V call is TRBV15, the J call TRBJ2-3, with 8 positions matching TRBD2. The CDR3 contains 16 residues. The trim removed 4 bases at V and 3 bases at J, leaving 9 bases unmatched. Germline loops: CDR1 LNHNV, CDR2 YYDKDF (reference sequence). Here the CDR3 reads CATSTPGLVATDTQYF. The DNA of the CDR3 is TGTGCCACCAGCACCCCGGGACTAGTAGCGACAGATACGCAGTATTTT.

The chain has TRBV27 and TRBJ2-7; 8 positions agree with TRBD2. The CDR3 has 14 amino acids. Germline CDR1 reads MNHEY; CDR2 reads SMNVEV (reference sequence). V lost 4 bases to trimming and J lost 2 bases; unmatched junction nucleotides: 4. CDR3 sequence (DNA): TGTGCCAGCAGTTACTTGCGGGAGGCCTACGAGCAGTACTTC. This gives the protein CASSYLREAYEQYF.

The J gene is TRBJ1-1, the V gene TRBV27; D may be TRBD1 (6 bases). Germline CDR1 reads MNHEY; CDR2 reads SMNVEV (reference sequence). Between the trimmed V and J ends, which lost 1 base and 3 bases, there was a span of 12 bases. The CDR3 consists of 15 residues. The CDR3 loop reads CASSLLYRVDTEAFF. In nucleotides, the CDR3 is TGTGCCAGCAGTTTATTATACAGGGTCGACACTGAAGCTTTCTTT.

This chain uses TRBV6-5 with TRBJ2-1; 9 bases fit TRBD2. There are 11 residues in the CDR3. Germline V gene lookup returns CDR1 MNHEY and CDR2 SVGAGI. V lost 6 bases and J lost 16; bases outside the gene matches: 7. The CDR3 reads CASSFSGSEFF. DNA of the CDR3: TGTGCCAGCAGCTTTAGCGGGAGTGAATTCTTC.

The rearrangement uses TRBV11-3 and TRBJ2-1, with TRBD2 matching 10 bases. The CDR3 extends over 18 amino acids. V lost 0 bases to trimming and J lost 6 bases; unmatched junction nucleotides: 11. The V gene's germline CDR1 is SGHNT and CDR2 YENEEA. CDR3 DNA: TGTGCCAGCAGCTTAGATGAGATAGGGACTAGCGTTGGCAATGAGCAGTTCTTC. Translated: CASSLDEIGTSVGNEQFF.

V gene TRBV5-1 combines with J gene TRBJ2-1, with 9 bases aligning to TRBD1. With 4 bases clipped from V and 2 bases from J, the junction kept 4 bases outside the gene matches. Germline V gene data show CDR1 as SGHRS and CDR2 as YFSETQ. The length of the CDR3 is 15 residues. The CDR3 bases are TGCGCCAGCAGCGGGGACAGGGTAGCCTACAATGAGCAGTTCTTC. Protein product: CASSGDRVAYNEQFF.

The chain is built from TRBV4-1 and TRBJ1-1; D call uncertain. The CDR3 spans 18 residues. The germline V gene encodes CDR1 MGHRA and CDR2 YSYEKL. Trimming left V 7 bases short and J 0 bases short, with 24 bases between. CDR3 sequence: CASTRWMTGAVMNTEAFF. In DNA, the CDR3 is TGCGCCAGCACCCGCTGGATGACGGGAGCAGTCATGAACACTGAAGCTTTCTTT.

The CDR3 here is CASSTLASRTYEQYF. For the CDR3, the DNA is TGTGCCAGCAGTACCCTGGCTAGCCGAACTTACGAGCAGTACTTC. This sequence joins TRBV27 and TRBJ2-7, with a tentative D call TRBD2 (5 bases). Trimming pared 5 bases from V and 4 bases from J, leaving 18 bases between. This CDR3 is 15 amino acids long. Germline CDR1 is MNHEY and CDR2 is SMNVEV (reference sequence).

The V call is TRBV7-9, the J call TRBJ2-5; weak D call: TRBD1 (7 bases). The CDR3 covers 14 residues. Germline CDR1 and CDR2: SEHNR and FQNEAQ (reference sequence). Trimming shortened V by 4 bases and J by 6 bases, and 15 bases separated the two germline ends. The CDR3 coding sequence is TGTGCCAGCAGCTCGGGGGTACAGGGGCAGACCCAGTACTTC. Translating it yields CASSSGVQGQTQYF.

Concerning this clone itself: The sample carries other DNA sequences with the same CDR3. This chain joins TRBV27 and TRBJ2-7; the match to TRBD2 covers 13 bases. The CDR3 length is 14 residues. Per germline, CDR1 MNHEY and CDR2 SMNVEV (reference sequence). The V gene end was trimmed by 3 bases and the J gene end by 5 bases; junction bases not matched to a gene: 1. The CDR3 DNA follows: TGTGCCAGCAGTTTCGGACTAGCGGGAGACGAGCAGTACTTC. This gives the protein CASSFGLAGDEQYF.